A selection of T cell receptor beta chains follows, all from one sample in a study of T cell responses to AZD1222 COVID-19 vaccine. Clones were sequenced by immunoSEQ multiplex PCR, and TCRdb holds only the in-frame ones, with some missing. Of about 120,000 clones in the sample, about 90% were seen once. The sample here was peripheral blood, taken on day 0 of AZD1222 vaccination. These receptor sequences come from an adult in good health. The CDR3 runs from the conserved cysteine through the conserved F or W. The D gene is left open where the match is weak. Clone sizes are given selectively: once, few, many, or a class where the clone is expanded.

TRBV6-5,TRBJ2-2,.,.,CASSRTGFDTGELFF,TGTGCCAGCAGTCGAACAGGGTTCGACACCGGGGAGCTGTTTTTT
TRBV10-1,TRBJ1-2,.,.,CASPARGEWRGYTF,TGCGCCAGCCCTGCCCGGGGGGAGTGGCGAGGCTACACCTTC
TRBV2,TRBJ2-7,once,TRBD1,CADRDRAQDEQYF,TGTGCCGACCGGGACAGGGCTCAGGACGAGCAGTACTTC
TRBV3-1/TRBV3-2,TRBJ2-4,.,.,CASSPSPLAKNIQYF,TGTGCCAGCAGTCCGTCTCCCTTAGCCAAAAACATTCAGTACTTC
TRBV27,TRBJ2-7,.,TRBD1,CASSLRALVTGGREQYF,TGTGCCAGCAGTTTAAGGGCGTTGGTGACAGGGGGAAGGGAGCAGTACTTC
TRBV27,TRBJ1-4,.,.,CASSLFSKMTGYSTNEKLFF,TGTGCCAGCAGTTTATTCTCGAAAATGACAGGATACTCAACTAATGAAAAACTGTTTTTT
TRBV4-1,TRBJ2-7,.,.,CASSQDGGARTYEQYF,TGCGCCAGCAGCCAAGATGGCGGGGCCCGAACCTACGAGCAGTACTTC
TRBV9,TRBJ2-1,.,TRBD2,CASSGTSVAYNEQFF,TGTGCCAGCAGCGGTACTAGCGTGGCCTACAATGAGCAGTTCTTC
TRBV6-2/TRBV6-3,TRBJ2-5,.,TRBD1,CASSYSPLRETGGRETQYF,TGTGCCAGCAGTTACTCCCCCCTGAGAGAGACAGGGGGTAGGGAGACCCAGTACTTC
TRBV19,TRBJ1-1,.,.,CASSPIGSMNTEAFF,TGTGCCAGTAGTCCCATAGGAAGCATGAACACTGAAGCTTTCTTT
TRBV11-3,TRBJ2-2,.,.,CASRGESRQANTGELFF,TGTGCCAGCAGGGGGGAGAGTCGACAGGCGAACACCGGGGAGCTGTTTTTT
TRBV3-1/TRBV3-2,TRBJ2-2,.,.,CASSQGTGELFF,TGTGCCAGCAGCCAAGGGACCGGGGAGCTGTTTTTT